A selection of T cell receptor beta chains follows, all from one sample in a study of blood T cell repertoires in COVID-19. Profiling relied on immunoSEQ multiplex PCR, and the TCRdb table lists in-frame clones only, not all of them. The sample contains more than 250,000 clones, around 86% of which appear only once. The specimen was peripheral blood. The receptors were gathered from a middle-aged man with active or convalescent COVID-19. Both conserved end residues are part of each CDR3.

TRBV7-9	TRBJ2-5	15	CASSFSGRAGETQYF
TRBV28	TRBJ1-5	14	CASRGADSNQPQHF
TRBV19	TRBJ2-2	16	CASSIDEAPGAGELFF
TRBV7-3	TRBJ2-3	16	CASSLSLADSTDTQYF
TRBV2	TRBJ2-5	14	CASSEPASGSTQYF
TRBV27	TRBJ2-1	17	CASTTVQLLGTDNEQFF
TRBV7-8	TRBJ2-3	15	CASSLAVGDYRYKYF
TRBV27	TRBJ1-4	15	CASSPYTGGDEKLFF
TRBV2	TRBJ1-1	13	CASSEEARGRAFF
TRBV2	TRBJ1-4	15	CASSEALGAREKLFF
TRBV28	TRBJ2-1	13	CASTWTGKDEQFF
TRBV9	TRBJ2-1	16	CASSGRLAASYNEQFF
TRBV6-2/TRBV6-3	TRBJ2-5	14	CASSYMGGQETQYF
TRBV5-5	TRBJ2-7	17	CASSPSFTGSTPYEQYF
TRBV28	TRBJ2-5	15	CASSWASGSQETQYF
TRBV24-1	TRBJ1-2	12	CATSKETGGYTF
TRBV5-6	TRBJ2-1	18	CASSLFRGQGYEYNEQFF
TRBV3-1/TRBV3-2	TRBJ1-5	18	CASSQGPLQGAVNQPQHF
TRBV15	TRBJ1-3	18	CATSRGAGSIRSGNTIYF
TRBV5-4	TRBJ2-1	15	CASSLSTSGIREQFF
TRBV7-2	TRBJ2-1	14	CASSWGRTPNEQFF
TRBV5-4	TRBJ2-5	15	CASSSRLAGRETQYF
TRBV29-1	TRBJ1-1	13	CSVVQGWNTEAFF
TRBV29-1	TRBJ2-2	14	CSVGRLAGGGELFF
TRBV28	TRBJ1-3	13	CASSFNFGNTIYF
TRBV4-3	TRBJ2-1	13	CASSPSSYNEQFF
TRBV28	TRBJ1-3	16	CASSLGSLVDRNTIYF
TRBV6-5	TRBJ1-5	13	CASSYSLNQPQHF
TRBV15	TRBJ2-2	14	CATSRQSSTGELFF
TRBV25-1	TRBJ1-6	14	CASSPSGLVSPLHF
TRBV10-3	TRBJ1-5	13	CATTGGDNQPQHF
TRBV2	TRBJ2-3	13	CASSPSRTDTQYF
TRBV11-3	TRBJ2-3	14	CASSLTGGTDTQYF
TRBV7-2	TRBJ2-7	14	CASSLALGTYEQYF
TRBV18	TRBJ2-2	15	CASSPYRESTGELFF
TRBV6-2/TRBV6-3	TRBJ1-2	12	CASSPSLRGYTF
TRBV11-1	TRBJ2-7	15	CASSLGTSGSYEQYF
TRBV7-3	TRBJ2-1	19	CASSLYGTSGVSSYNEQFF
TRBV28	TRBJ1-3	15	CASRPKAGRGNTIYF
TRBV2	TRBJ2-5	15	CASSEGDFLQETQYF
TRBV15	TRBJ1-2	14	CATSRAYSDYGYTF
TRBV7-3	TRBJ2-1	15	CASCQASGGASEQFF
TRBV28	TRBJ1-2	17	CASSPGTGNYFNYGYTF
TRBV6-5	TRBJ1-1	11	CASQGSVEAFF
TRBV27	TRBJ2-7	13	CASRMTGDHEQYF
TRBV28	TRBJ1-5	15	CASSLIGQGVQPQHF
TRBV6-1	TRBJ1-2	15	CASSEAQGEIEGYTF
TRBV2	TRBJ1-2	14	CASSEGQGNYGYTF
TRBV28	TRBJ1-3	13	CASSLYRGNTIYF
TRBV5-4	TRBJ2-1	16	CASSLDPRGTRNEQFF
TRBV28	TRBJ1-1	15	CASSLSTGGLTEAFF
TRBV6-2/TRBV6-3	TRBJ1-3	16	CASSYIRGAAGNTIYF
TRBV10-3	TRBJ2-3	16	CAISDPGRDGTDTQYF
TRBV28	TRBJ1-6	15	CATTGGSAGNSPLHF